This TCR beta chain was observed in a study of cytomegalovirus exposure and HLA in healthy donors. Study summary: About 77 million unique TCRs from HLA-typed donors made up an early data release. Regarding the study as a whole: For most subjects, TCR beta sequences were reported to predict HLA-A and HLA-B alleles with accuracy. An apparent linkage of common viral pathogens to several of the most significant clusters emerged in a later analysis.

60 Vbeta and 13 Jbeta primers were used in PCR. Some clones are missing from TCRdb's copy, which holds only in-frame ones; the method was immunoSEQ multiplex PCR. The sample lists 150,000 to 200,000 clones; approximately 80% were seen once. As for this clone: Its specificity is not known. Mismatch with germline at one junction end may stem from a read error.

The CDR3 loop spans 14 amino acids. Germline-derived CDR1 and CDR2 are SGHNT and YYREEE (reference sequence). Specimen: PBMCs. The receptor was derived from a woman in her 30s in good health and CMV-seropositive. This chain links TRBV5-4 with TRBJ1-1, with D possibly TRBD1 on 5 matching bases. The DNA for the CDR3 is TGTGTCAGCAGCCAGGGTTACGTGAACGCTGAAGCTTTCTTT. It is translated as CVSSQGYVNAEAFF. The entire variable domain, with the rest obtained from reference TRBV5-4 and TRBJ1-1, is as follows: ETGVTQSPTHLIKTRGQQVTLRCSSQSGHNTVSWYQQALGQGPQFIFQYYREEENGRGNFPPRFSGLQFPNYSSELNVNALELDDSALYLCVSSQGYVNAEAFFGQGTRLTVV.